These T cell receptor beta chains were read from a single sample in a study of CD8 T cells in ankylosing spondylitis. TCRdb independently ran MiXCR on the 5' RACE reads; one entry per CDR3 protein. The sample contains some 40,000 distinct CDR3 sequences, approximately 10% of which appear only once. Input material: blood, either unsorted or a sorted T cell fraction (not recorded which). The origin of the receptors is a male donor with ankylosing spondylitis or in good health (not recorded which). Both conserved end residues are part of each CDR3. D genes are given only for firm matches. The size field is filled for only some rows; it gives once, few, many or a size class.

abundance: many
d_gene: .
j_gene: TRBJ2-1
v_gene: TRBV12-3/TRBV12-4
len: 14
CDR3aa: CASSDSGPYNEQFF
CDR3nt: TGTGCCAGCAGCGATAGCGGACCCTACAATGAGCAGTTCTTC

abundance: many
d_gene: .
j_gene: TRBJ1-1
v_gene: TRBV5-6
len: 14
CDR3aa: CASSYQDLNTEAFF
CDR3nt: TGTGCCAGCAGTTACCAGGATCTGAACACTGAAGCTTTCTTT

abundance: many
d_gene: TRBD1
j_gene: TRBJ2-7
v_gene: TRBV6-1
len: 14
CDR3aa: CASSRGRPSYEQYF
CDR3nt: TGTGCCAGCAGTAGGGGGCGGCCCTCCTACGAGCAGTACTTC

abundance: few
d_gene: .
j_gene: TRBJ1-5
v_gene: TRBV18
len: 13
CDR3aa: CASSPDGIQPQHF
CDR3nt: TGTGCCAGCTCACCAGACGGGATCCAGCCCCAGCATTTT

abundance: many
d_gene: .
j_gene: TRBJ1-1
v_gene: TRBV11-2
len: 11
CDR3aa: CASSSRLGAFF
CDR3nt: TGTGCCAGCAGCTCCCGATTAGGAGCTTTCTTT

abundance: many
d_gene: TRBD2
j_gene: TRBJ2-3
v_gene: TRBV5-1
len: 17
CDR3aa: CASGLGFGLGSTDTQYF
CDR3nt: TGCGCCAGCGGGCTAGGTTTCGGACTAGGGAGCACAGATACGCAGTATTTT

abundance: many
d_gene: TRBD1
j_gene: TRBJ2-1
v_gene: TRBV4-3
len: 16
CDR3aa: CASSQGYRGSYNEQFF
CDR3nt: TGCGCCAGCAGCCAAGGTTACAGGGGCTCCTACAATGAGCAGTTCTTC

abundance: many
d_gene: .
j_gene: TRBJ2-2
v_gene: TRBV19
len: 16
CDR3aa: CASSTMQGKDTGELFF
CDR3nt: TGTGCCAGTTCAACAATGCAGGGGAAGGACACCGGGGAGCTGTTTTTT

abundance: .
d_gene: .
j_gene: TRBJ2-1
v_gene: TRBV2
len: 14
CDR3aa: CASRRTGSYNEQFF
CDR3nt: TGTGCCAGCAGGCGGACTGGATCTTACAATGAGCAGTTCTTC

abundance: .
d_gene: .
j_gene: TRBJ2-7
v_gene: TRBV19
len: 16
CDR3aa: CATAAGTYRPTNEQYF
CDR3nt: TGTGCCACCGCGGCCGGGACCTACCGACCCACTAACGAGCAGTACTTC

abundance: many
d_gene: .
j_gene: TRBJ2-1
v_gene: TRBV29-1
len: 15
CDR3aa: CSTRPRGFAYNEQFF
CDR3nt: TGCAGCACCAGACCCCGGGGGTTCGCCTACAATGAGCAGTTCTTC

abundance: once
d_gene: TRBD1
j_gene: TRBJ2-5
v_gene: TRBV11-1
len: 14
CDR3aa: CASSSNDRAQTQYF
CDR3nt: TGTGCCAGCAGCTCCAACGACAGGGCGCAGACCCAGTACTTC

abundance: .
d_gene: .
j_gene: TRBJ2-7
v_gene: TRBV6-2/TRBV6-3
len: 16
CDR3aa: CASSYSDRDYLLEQYF
CDR3nt: TGTGCCAGCAGTTACTCCGACCGGGATTACCTCCTAGAGCAGTACTTC

abundance: .
d_gene: .
j_gene: TRBJ2-1
v_gene: TRBV9
len: 15
CDR3aa: CASSVVGGSSNEQFF
CDR3nt: TGTGCCAGCAGCGTAGTCGGAGGGAGCTCAAATGAGCAGTTCTTC

abundance: many
d_gene: .
j_gene: TRBJ1-1
v_gene: TRBV4-3
len: 13
CDR3aa: CASSQGRYTEAFF
CDR3nt: TGCGCCAGCAGCCAAGGCCGATACACTGAAGCTTTCTTT

abundance: many
d_gene: .
j_gene: TRBJ1-1
v_gene: TRBV4-3
len: 15
CDR3aa: CASSSTGRSDTEAFF
CDR3nt: TGCGCCAGCAGCTCCACAGGGCGATCAGACACTGAAGCTTTCTTT

abundance: many
d_gene: TRBD2
j_gene: TRBJ2-1
v_gene: TRBV20-1
len: 13
CDR3aa: CSARTSAYNEQFF
CDR3nt: TGCAGTGCGCGGACTAGCGCCTACAATGAGCAGTTCTTC

abundance: .
d_gene: .
j_gene: TRBJ2-1
v_gene: TRBV20-1
len: 13
CDR3aa: CSAPPNTYNEQFF
CDR3nt: TGCAGTGCTCCCCCTAATACCTACAATGAGCAGTTCTTC

abundance: many
d_gene: TRBD1
j_gene: TRBJ2-7
v_gene: TRBV2
len: 14
CDR3aa: CASSVAGGRYEQYF
CDR3nt: TGTGCCAGCAGTGTGGCAGGGGGCAGGTACGAGCAGTACTTC

abundance: many
d_gene: TRBD2
j_gene: TRBJ2-1
v_gene: TRBV29-1
len: 12
CDR3aa: CSAISGSGEQFF
CDR3nt: TGCAGCGCGATTAGCGGGAGCGGTGAGCAGTTCTTC

abundance: many
d_gene: .
j_gene: TRBJ2-2
v_gene: TRBV5-1
len: 15
CDR3aa: CASSFREVGTGELFF
CDR3nt: TGCGCCAGCAGCTTTAGGGAGGTTGGCACCGGGGAGCTGTTTTTT

abundance: many
d_gene: TRBD2
j_gene: TRBJ2-1
v_gene: TRBV27
len: 14
CDR3aa: CASGLAGGYNEQFF
CDR3nt: TGTGCCAGCGGTCTAGCGGGAGGCTACAATGAGCAGTTCTTC

abundance: few
d_gene: .
j_gene: TRBJ2-7
v_gene: TRBV18
len: 13
CDR3aa: CASSKGSFYEQYF
CDR3nt: TGTGCCAGCTCAAAGGGATCGTTTTACGAGCAGTACTTC

abundance: many
d_gene: .
j_gene: TRBJ2-5
v_gene: TRBV6-1
len: 13
CDR3aa: CASSVIGGETQYF
CDR3nt: TGTGCCAGCAGTGTCATCGGAGGAGAGACCCAGTACTTC

abundance: many
d_gene: .
j_gene: TRBJ2-7
v_gene: TRBV29-1
len: 13
CDR3aa: CSVEETGRYEQYF
CDR3nt: TGCAGCGTTGAAGAGACAGGTCGCTACGAGCAGTACTTC

abundance: .
d_gene: .
j_gene: TRBJ1-5
v_gene: TRBV6-1
len: 14
CDR3aa: CASKEGAGNQPQHF
CDR3nt: TGTGCCAGCAAGGAGGGAGCGGGCAATCAGCCCCAGCATTTT

abundance: many
d_gene: .
j_gene: TRBJ1-1
v_gene: TRBV14
len: 13
CDR3aa: CASSPQGNTEAFF
CDR3nt: TGTGCCAGCAGCCCACAGGGGAACACTGAAGCTTTCTTT

abundance: many
d_gene: .
j_gene: TRBJ1-1
v_gene: TRBV5-6
len: 15
CDR3aa: CASSSDRRLNTEAFF
CDR3nt: TGTGCCAGCAGCTCCGACAGGCGCCTGAACACTGAAGCTTTCTTT

abundance: many
d_gene: .
j_gene: TRBJ2-1
v_gene: TRBV7-9
len: 15
CDR3aa: CASRHGIESYNEQFF
CDR3nt: TGTGCCAGCAGGCACGGGATTGAGTCCTACAATGAGCAGTTCTTC

abundance: .
d_gene: .
j_gene: TRBJ1-2
v_gene: TRBV21-1
len: 18
CDR3aa: CASSKNLFNRLNNYGYTF
CDR3nt: TGTGCCAGCAGCAAAAATCTTTTCAACAGGCTAAATAACTATGGCTACACCTTC

abundance: many
d_gene: .
j_gene: TRBJ1-1
v_gene: TRBV28
len: 12
CDR3aa: CASSLAGAEAFF
CDR3nt: TGTGCCAGCAGTTTGGCTGGGGCCGAAGCTTTCTTT

abundance: .
d_gene: .
j_gene: TRBJ2-1
v_gene: TRBV6-1
len: 16
CDR3aa: CASSEMDGIEANEQFF
CDR3nt: TGTGCCAGCAGTGAAATGGACGGGATCGAAGCCAATGAGCAGTTCTTC

abundance: .
d_gene: TRBD2
j_gene: TRBJ2-1
v_gene: TRBV6-1
len: 18
CDR3aa: CASSEGLAGGSSYNEQFF
CDR3nt: TGTGCCAGCAGTGAAGGACTAGCGGGAGGTAGCTCCTACAATGAGCAGTTCTTC

abundance: many
d_gene: .
j_gene: TRBJ1-2
v_gene: TRBV12-3/TRBV12-4
len: 12
CDR3aa: CASSFKGNGYTF
CDR3nt: TGTGCCAGCAGTTTTAAAGGGAATGGCTACACCTTC

abundance: many
d_gene: TRBD2
j_gene: TRBJ2-7
v_gene: TRBV9
len: 14
CDR3aa: CASSVQGGPYEQYF
CDR3nt: TGTGCCAGCAGCGTCCAGGGAGGGCCCTACGAGCAGTACTTC

abundance: many
d_gene: TRBD2
j_gene: TRBJ2-5
v_gene: TRBV4-2
len: 16
CDR3aa: CASSQVGAGGGETQYF
CDR3nt: TGTGCCAGCAGCCAAGTAGGGGCGGGAGGCGGGGAGACCCAGTACTTC

abundance: medium-sized
d_gene: .
j_gene: TRBJ2-5
v_gene: TRBV5-1
len: 13
CDR3aa: CASSLWFRETQYF
CDR3nt: TGCGCCAGCAGCTTGTGGTTCAGGGAGACCCAGTACTTC

abundance: many
d_gene: TRBD2
j_gene: TRBJ2-5
v_gene: TRBV20-1
len: 14
CDR3aa: CSASSSGRVETQYF
CDR3nt: TGCAGTGCTAGTTCCAGCGGGAGGGTTGAGACCCAGTACTTC

abundance: many
d_gene: TRBD2
j_gene: TRBJ2-4
v_gene: TRBV6-1
len: 14
CDR3aa: CASRLAGPRDIQYF
CDR3nt: TGTGCCAGCAGACTAGCGGGCCCCCGGGACATTCAGTACTTC

abundance: many
d_gene: .
j_gene: TRBJ2-7
v_gene: TRBV4-2
len: 13
CDR3aa: CASSQDSSYEQYF
CDR3nt: TGTGCCAGCAGCCAAGATAGCTCCTACGAGCAGTACTTC

abundance: many
d_gene: .
j_gene: TRBJ2-3
v_gene: TRBV4-3
len: 16
CDR3aa: CASSQEVGESTDTQYF
CDR3nt: TGCGCCAGCAGCCAGGAGGTGGGAGAAAGCACAGATACGCAGTATTTT

abundance: .
d_gene: TRBD2
j_gene: TRBJ2-2
v_gene: TRBV7-8
len: 16
CDR3aa: CASSQQAGVGTGELFF
CDR3nt: TGTGCCAGCAGCCAACAAGCGGGAGTAGGGACCGGGGAGCTGTTTTTT

abundance: many
d_gene: .
j_gene: TRBJ1-2
v_gene: TRBV12-3/TRBV12-4
len: 13
CDR3aa: CASSLEGSGGYTF
CDR3nt: TGTGCCAGCAGTTTGGAGGGATCTGGCGGCTACACCTTC

abundance: many
d_gene: .
j_gene: TRBJ2-7
v_gene: TRBV20-1
len: 15
CDR3aa: CSASRRAGPSEGQYF
CDR3nt: TGCAGTGCTAGCAGGAGGGCGGGACCCTCTGAAGGGCAGTACTTC

abundance: many
d_gene: .
j_gene: TRBJ1-1
v_gene: TRBV12-3/TRBV12-4
len: 14
CDR3aa: CASSLGRGGTEAFF
CDR3nt: TGTGCCAGCAGTTTAGGGCGGGGGGGCACTGAAGCTTTCTTT

abundance: .
d_gene: .
j_gene: TRBJ1-1
v_gene: TRBV6-5
len: 14
CDR3aa: CASSYARVSAEAFF
CDR3nt: TGTGCCAGCAGTTACGCCCGAGTGAGCGCTGAAGCTTTCTTT

abundance: many
d_gene: .
j_gene: TRBJ2-1
v_gene: TRBV18
len: 15
CDR3aa: CASSADGSSYNEQFF
CDR3nt: TGTGCCAGCTCAGCGGACGGGAGCTCCTACAATGAGCAGTTCTTC

abundance: many
d_gene: TRBD1
j_gene: TRBJ2-4
v_gene: TRBV4-1
len: 19
CDR3aa: CASSQDQGAEALAKNIQYF
CDR3nt: TGCGCCAGCAGCCAAGATCAGGGGGCGGAAGCCCTAGCCAAAAACATTCAGTACTTC

abundance: few
d_gene: TRBD1
j_gene: TRBJ2-1
v_gene: TRBV27
len: 15
CDR3aa: CASSPGTGVYNEQFF
CDR3nt: TGTGCCAGCAGCCCAGGGACAGGGGTTTACAATGAGCAGTTCTTC

abundance: few
d_gene: TRBD2
j_gene: TRBJ2-3
v_gene: TRBV12-3/TRBV12-4
len: 18
CDR3aa: CAISPFRLTSGSADTQYF
CDR3nt: TGTGCCATCAGCCCTTTTCGACTGACTAGCGGGAGCGCAGATACGCAGTATTTT

abundance: .
d_gene: .
j_gene: TRBJ1-1
v_gene: TRBV7-3
len: 13
CDR3aa: CASSLTGGTEAFF
CDR3nt: TGTGCCAGCAGCTTAACAGGAGGCACTGAAGCTTTCTTT

abundance: .
d_gene: .
j_gene: TRBJ2-7
v_gene: TRBV20-1
len: 13
CDR3aa: CSVRTAAVVEQYF
CDR3nt: TGCAGTGTTAGAACAGCAGCAGTGGTCGAGCAGTACTTC

abundance: many
d_gene: .
j_gene: TRBJ2-1
v_gene: TRBV6-5
len: 13
CDR3aa: CASSTGPWGEQFF
CDR3nt: TGTGCCAGCAGTACGGGACCGTGGGGTGAGCAGTTCTTC